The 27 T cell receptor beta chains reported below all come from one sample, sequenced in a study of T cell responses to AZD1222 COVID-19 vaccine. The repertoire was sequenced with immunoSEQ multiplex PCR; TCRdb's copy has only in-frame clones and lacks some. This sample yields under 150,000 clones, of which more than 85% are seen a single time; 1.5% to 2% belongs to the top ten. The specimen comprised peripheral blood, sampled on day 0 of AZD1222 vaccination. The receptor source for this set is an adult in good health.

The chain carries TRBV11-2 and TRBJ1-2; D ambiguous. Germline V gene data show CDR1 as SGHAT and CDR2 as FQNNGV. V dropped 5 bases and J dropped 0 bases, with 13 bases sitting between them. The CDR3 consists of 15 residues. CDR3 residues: CASSPLWGANYGYTF. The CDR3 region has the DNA TGTGCCAGCAGCCCTCTCTGGGGAGCTAACTATGGCTACACCTTC.

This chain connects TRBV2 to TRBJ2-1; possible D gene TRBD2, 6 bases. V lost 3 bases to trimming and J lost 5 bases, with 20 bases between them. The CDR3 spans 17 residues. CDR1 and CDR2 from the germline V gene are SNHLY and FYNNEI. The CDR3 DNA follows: TGTGCCAGCAGTGACCCGGGGGTAGCGGAGACAAACAATGAGCAGTTCTTC. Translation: CASSDPGVAETNNEQFF.

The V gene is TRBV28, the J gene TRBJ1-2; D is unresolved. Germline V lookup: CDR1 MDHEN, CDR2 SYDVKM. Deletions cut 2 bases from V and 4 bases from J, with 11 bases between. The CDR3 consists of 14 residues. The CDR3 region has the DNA TGTGCCAGCAGTTTAAACAGACCCTTCTATGGCTACACCTTC. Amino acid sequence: CASSLNRPFYGYTF.

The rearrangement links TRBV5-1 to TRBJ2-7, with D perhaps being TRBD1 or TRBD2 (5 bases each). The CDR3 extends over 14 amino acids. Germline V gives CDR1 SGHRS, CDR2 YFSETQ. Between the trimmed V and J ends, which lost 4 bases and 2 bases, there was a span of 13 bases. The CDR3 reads CASSTGTMTYEQYF. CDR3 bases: TGCGCCAGCAGCACCGGGACCATGACCTACGAGCAGTACTTC.

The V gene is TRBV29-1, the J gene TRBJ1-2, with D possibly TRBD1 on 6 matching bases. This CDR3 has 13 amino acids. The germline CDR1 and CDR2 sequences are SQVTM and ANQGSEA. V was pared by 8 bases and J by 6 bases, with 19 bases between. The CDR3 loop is CSIGQPNTNGYTF. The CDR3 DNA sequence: TGCAGCATTGGACAGCCAAATACCAATGGCTACACCTTC.

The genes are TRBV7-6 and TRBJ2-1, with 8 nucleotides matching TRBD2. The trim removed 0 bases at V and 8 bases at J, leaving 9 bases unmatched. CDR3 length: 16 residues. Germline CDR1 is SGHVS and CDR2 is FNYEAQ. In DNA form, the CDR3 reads TGTGCCAGCAGCTTAGCGCTTGCGGGAGGCGTTTATGAGCAGTTCTTC. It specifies CASSLALAGGVYEQFF.

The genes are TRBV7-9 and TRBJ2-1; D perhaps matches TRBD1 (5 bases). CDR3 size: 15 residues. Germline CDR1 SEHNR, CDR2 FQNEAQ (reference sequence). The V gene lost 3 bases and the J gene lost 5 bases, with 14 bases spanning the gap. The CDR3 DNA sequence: TGTGCCAGCAGCTTTAGACAGACACTTCACAATGAGCAGTTCTTC. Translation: CASSFRQTLHNEQFF. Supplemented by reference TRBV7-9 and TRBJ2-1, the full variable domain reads DTGVSQNPRHKITKRGQNVTFRCDPISEHNRLYWYRQTLGQGPEFLTYFQNEAQLEKSRLLSDRFSAERPKGSFSTLEIQRTEQGDSAMYLCASSFRQTLHNEQFFGPGTRLTVL.

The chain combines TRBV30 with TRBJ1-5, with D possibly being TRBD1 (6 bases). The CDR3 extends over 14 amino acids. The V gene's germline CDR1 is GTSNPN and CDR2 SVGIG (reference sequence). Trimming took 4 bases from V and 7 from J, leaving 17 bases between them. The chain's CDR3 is CAWNTGSGEQPQHF. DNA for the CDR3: TGTGCCTGGAACACGGGGTCAGGGGAACAGCCCCAGCATTTT.

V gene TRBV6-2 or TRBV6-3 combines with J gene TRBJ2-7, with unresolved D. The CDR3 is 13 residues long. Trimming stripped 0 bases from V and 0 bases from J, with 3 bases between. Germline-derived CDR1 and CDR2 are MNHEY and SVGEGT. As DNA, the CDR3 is TGTGCCAGCAGTTACTCGCACTCCTACGAGCAGTACTTC. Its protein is CASSYSHSYEQYF.

The CDR3 here is CASSTTANTEAFF. In nucleotides, the CDR3 is TGTGCCAGCAGCACTACAGCGAACACTGAAGCTTTCTTT. This chain connects TRBV5-4 to TRBJ1-1; D is unresolved. The CDR3 has 13 residues. From germline, CDR1 is SGHNT and CDR2 YYREEE (reference sequence). V was shortened by 4 bases and J by 1 base, with 8 bases between the two germline ends. The full variable domain, rest sourced from reference TRBV5-4 and TRBJ1-1, is ETGVTQSPTHLIKTRGQQVTLRCSSQSGHNTVSWYQQALGQGPQFIFQYYREEENGRGNFPPRFSGLQFPNYSSELNVNALELDDSALYLCASSTTANTEAFFGQGTRLTVV.

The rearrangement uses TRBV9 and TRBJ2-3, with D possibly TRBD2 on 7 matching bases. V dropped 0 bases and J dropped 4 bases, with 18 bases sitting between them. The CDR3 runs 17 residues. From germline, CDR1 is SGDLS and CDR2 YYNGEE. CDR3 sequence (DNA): TGTGCCAGCAGCGTAGCTACTGGGGGGGCGGGGGCAGATACGCAGTATTTT. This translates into CASSVATGGAGADTQYF.

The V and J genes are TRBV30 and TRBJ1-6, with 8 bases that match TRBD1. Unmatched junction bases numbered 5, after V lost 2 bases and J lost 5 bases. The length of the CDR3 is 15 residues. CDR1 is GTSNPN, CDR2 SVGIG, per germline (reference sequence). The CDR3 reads CAWSRTGTNNSPLHF. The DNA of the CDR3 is TGTGCCTGGAGTCGGACAGGGACCAATAATTCACCCCTCCACTTT.

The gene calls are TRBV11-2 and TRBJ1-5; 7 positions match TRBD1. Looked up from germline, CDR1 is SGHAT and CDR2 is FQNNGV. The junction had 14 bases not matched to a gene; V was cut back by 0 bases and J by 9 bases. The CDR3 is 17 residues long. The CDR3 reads CASSLDGLVGQTWPQHF. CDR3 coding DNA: TGTGCCAGCAGCTTAGATGGGTTGGTGGGACAGACGTGGCCCCAGCATTTT.

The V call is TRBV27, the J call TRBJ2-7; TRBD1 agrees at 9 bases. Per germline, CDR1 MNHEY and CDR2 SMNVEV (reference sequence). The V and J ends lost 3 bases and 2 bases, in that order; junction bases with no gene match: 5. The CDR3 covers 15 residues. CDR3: CASSLSGTGPYEQYF. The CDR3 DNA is TGTGCCAGCAGTTTGAGCGGGACAGGGCCCTACGAGCAGTACTTC.

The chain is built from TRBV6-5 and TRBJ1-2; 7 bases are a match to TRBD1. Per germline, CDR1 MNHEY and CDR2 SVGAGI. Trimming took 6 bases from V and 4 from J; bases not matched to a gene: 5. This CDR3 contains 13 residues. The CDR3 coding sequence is TGTGCCAGCAGGGGACAGCGAATCTATGGCTACACCTTC. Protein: CASRGQRIYGYTF.

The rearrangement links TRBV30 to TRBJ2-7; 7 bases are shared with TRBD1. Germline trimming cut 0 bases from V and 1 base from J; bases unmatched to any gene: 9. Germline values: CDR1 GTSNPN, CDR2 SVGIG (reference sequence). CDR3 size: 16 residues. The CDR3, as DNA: TGTGCCTGGAGTGTGGGTCGGACAGGTAGGTCCTACGAGCAGTACTTC. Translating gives CAWSVGRTGRSYEQYF.

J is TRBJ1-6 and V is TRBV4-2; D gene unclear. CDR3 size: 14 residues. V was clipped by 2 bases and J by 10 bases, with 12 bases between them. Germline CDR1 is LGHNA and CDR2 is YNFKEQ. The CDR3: CASSQTAPGSPLHF. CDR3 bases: TGTGCCAGCAGCCAAACTGCCCCGGGCTCACCCCTCCACTTT.

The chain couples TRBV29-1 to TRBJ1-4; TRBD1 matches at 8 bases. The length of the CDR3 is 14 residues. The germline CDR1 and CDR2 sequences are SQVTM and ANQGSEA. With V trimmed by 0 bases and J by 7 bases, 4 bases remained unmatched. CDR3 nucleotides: TGCAGCGTTGAAGATCGCGACAGGGGTGAAAAACTGTTTTTT. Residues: CSVEDRDRGEKLFF.

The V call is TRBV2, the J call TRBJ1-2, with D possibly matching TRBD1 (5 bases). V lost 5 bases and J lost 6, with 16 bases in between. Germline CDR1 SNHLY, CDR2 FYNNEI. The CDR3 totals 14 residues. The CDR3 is CASSPIRGPDGYTF. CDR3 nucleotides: TGTGCCAGCAGTCCCATTAGGGGACCCGATGGCTACACCTTC.

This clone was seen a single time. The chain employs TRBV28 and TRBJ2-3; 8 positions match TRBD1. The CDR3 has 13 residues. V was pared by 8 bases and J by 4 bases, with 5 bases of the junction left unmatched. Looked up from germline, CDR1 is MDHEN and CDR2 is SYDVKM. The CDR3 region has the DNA TGTGCCAGCCAGGACAGGGAGTCAGATACGCAGTATTTT. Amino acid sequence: CASQDRESDTQYF.

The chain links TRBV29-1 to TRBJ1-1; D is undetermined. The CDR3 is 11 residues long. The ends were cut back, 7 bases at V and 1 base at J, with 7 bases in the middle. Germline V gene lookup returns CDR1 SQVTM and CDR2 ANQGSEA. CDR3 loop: CSAQKNTEAFF. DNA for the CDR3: TGCAGCGCGCAAAAGAACACTGAAGCTTTCTTT.

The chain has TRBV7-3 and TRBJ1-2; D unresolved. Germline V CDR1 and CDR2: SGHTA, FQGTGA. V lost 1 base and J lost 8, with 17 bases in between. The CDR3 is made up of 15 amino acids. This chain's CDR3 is CASSLNGRREEGYTF. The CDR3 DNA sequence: TGTGCCAGCAGCTTAAACGGGCGCAGAGAGGAGGGCTACACCTTC.

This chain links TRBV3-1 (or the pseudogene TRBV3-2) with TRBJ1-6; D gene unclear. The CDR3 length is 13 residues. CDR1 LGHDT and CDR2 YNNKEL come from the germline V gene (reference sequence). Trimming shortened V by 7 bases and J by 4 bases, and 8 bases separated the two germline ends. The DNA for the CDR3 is TGTGCCAGCACGACACAATATAATTCACCCCTCCACTTT. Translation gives CASTTQYNSPLHF.

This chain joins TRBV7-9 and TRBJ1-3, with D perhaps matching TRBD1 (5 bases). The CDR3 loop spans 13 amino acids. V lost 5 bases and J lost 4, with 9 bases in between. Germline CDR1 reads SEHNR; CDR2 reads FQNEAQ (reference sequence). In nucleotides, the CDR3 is TGTGCCAGCAGCGCCTGGGACGGAAACACCATATATTTT. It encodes CASSAWDGNTIYF.

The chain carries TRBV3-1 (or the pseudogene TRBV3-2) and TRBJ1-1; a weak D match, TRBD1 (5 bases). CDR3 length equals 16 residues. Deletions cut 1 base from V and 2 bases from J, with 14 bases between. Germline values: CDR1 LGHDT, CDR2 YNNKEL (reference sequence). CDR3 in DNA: TGTGCCAGCAGCCAAGGGGGCACCAAGGGTAACACTGAAGCTTTCTTT. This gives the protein CASSQGGTKGNTEAFF.

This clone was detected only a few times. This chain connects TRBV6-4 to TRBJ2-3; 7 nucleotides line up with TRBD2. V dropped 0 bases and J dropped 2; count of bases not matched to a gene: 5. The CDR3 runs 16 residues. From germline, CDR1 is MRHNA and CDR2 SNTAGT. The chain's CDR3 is CASSDSTSENTDTQYF. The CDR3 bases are TGTGCCAGCAGTGACTCCACTAGCGAAAACACAGATACGCAGTATTTT.

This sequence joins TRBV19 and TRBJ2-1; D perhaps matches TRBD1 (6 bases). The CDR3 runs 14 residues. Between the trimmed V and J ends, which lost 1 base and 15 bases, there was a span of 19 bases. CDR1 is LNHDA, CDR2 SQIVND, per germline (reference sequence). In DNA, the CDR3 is TGTGCCAGTAGTATAGCCCCGGGTGGGGGCCCCAGGTTCTTC. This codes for CASSIAPGGGPRFF.